This TCR beta chain was observed in a study of blood T cell repertoires in COVID-19. The table came from immunoSEQ multiplex PCR; TCRdb's copy has only in-frame clones and leaves some out. The sample records approximately 76,000 clones, around 88% being singletons. CDR1 is KGHSH, CDR2 LQKENI, per germline. This CDR3 comprises 14 residues. V was shortened by 4 bases and J by 2 bases, with 10 bases between the two germline ends. V is TRBV18 and J is TRBJ2-3, with D maybe TRBD1 (6 bases). This receptor was taken from a man at least 80 years old with active or convalescent COVID-19. Sequenced sample: peripheral blood. The CDR3 region is CASSLGQYTDTQYF. The CDR3, as DNA: TGTGCCAGCTCACTAGGACAGTACACAGATACGCAGTATTTT.